This T cell receptor (beta chain) was captured in a study of OX40 agonist ivuxolimab in advanced cancers. Study at large: Patients' therapy was ivuxolimab, an antibody that acts as an agonist of OX40 (CD134). One hepatocellular carcinoma and two cutaneous melanoma patients partially responded.

After removal of 0 bases from V and 6 bases from J, the junction contained 5 bases not matched to a gene. This CDR3 comprises 15 residues. CDR1 SGHRS and CDR2 YFSETQ come from the germline V gene. Patients were ineligible given autoimmune disease history or systemic immunosuppression. Only in-frame clones appear in the TCRdb table, and some are missing; sequencing was by immunoSEQ multiplex PCR. This table has over 20,000 clones, 80% to 90% appearing once. This clonotype was obtained from an adult with an advanced solid tumor such as melanoma, head and neck, liver or kidney cancer. The chain has TRBV5-1 and TRBJ2-2; TRBD2 aligns across 7 bases. Source: CD4+ or CD8+ T cells sorted from blood, taken in a trial of the OX40 agonist ivuxolimab. CDR3 residues: CASSLVLGRAGELFF. For the CDR3, the DNA is TGCGCCAGCAGCTTGGTGCTAGGGAGGGCCGGGGAGCTGTTTTTT.